One sample yielded the 18 T cell receptor beta chains listed below, sequenced in a study of blood T cell repertoires in COVID-19. Data came from immunoSEQ multiplex PCR; TCRdb stores just in-frame clones and leaves some out. The table lists about 140,000 clones, 65% to 85% of them singletons. Material for sequencing was peripheral blood. The origin of the receptors is a man aged 30 to 45 with COVID-19, enrolled during active disease.

The chain joins TRBV7-6 to TRBJ1-3; the D is unclear. The CDR3 totals 15 residues. The germline gives CDR1 SGHVS, CDR2 FNYEAQ. Trimming removed 1 base from V and 2 bases from J, with 9 bases in between. Here the CDR3 reads CASSLEDGAGNTIYF. CDR3 nucleotide sequence: TGTGCCAGCAGCTTAGAAGACGGAGCTGGAAACACCATATATTTT. Variable domain in full (rest from reference TRBV7-6 and TRBJ1-3): GAGVSQSPRYKVTKRGQDVALRCDPISGHVSLYWYRQALGQGPEFLTYFNYEAQQDKSGLPNDRFSAERPEGSISTLTIQRTEQRDSAMYRCASSLEDGAGNTIYFGEGSWLTVV.

The CDR3 protein is CASSPSVTGGDGYTF. CDR3 in DNA: TGTGCCAGCTCACCTTCAGTAACAGGGGGCGATGGCTACACCTTC. This chain uses TRBV18 with TRBJ1-2, with 9 positions matching TRBD1. Germline V gene lookup returns CDR1 KGHSH and CDR2 LQKENI. The CDR3 has 15 residues. The J segment lost 6 bases and the V segment lost 3 bases, leaving 8 bases of the junction unmatched.

The chain is built from TRBV28 and TRBJ2-1; 10 positions agree with TRBD2. V shed 5 bases, J shed 3 bases, and the junction held 7 bases outside the gene matches. Germline-derived CDR1 and CDR2 are MDHEN and SYDVKM. The CDR3 runs 16 residues. CDR3 in DNA: TGTGCCAGCAGTAGCCCCGCTAGCGGGAGCTACAATGAGCAGTTCTTC. This encodes CASSSPASGSYNEQFF.

The chain recombines TRBV28 with TRBJ1-2; 8 nucleotides match TRBD1. The junction had 9 bases not matched to a gene; V was cut back by 6 bases and J by 0 bases. This CDR3 has 16 amino acids. In germline, CDR1 is MDHEN, CDR2 SYDVKM. The CDR3 nucleotides read TGTGCCAGCAGCCGAGGGGGGACAGGAGCTAACTATGGCTACACCTTC. It translates to CASSRGGTGANYGYTF.

This clone was seen only once. This chain links TRBV6-6 with TRBJ1-5; TRBD1 agrees at 9 bases. Germline CDR1 and CDR2: MNHNY and SVGAGI (reference sequence). After removal of 6 bases from V and 5 bases from J, the junction contained 11 bases not matched to a gene. The CDR3 length is 16 residues. The CDR3 nucleotides read TGTGCCAGCAGGGACCTTGGACAGGGGTTCGATCAGCCCCAGCATTTT. Translated: CASRDLGQGFDQPQHF.

This chain links TRBV6-5 with TRBJ1-4, with a possible D match to TRBD1 (6 bases). CDR3 length: 14 residues. The V and J ends lost 2 bases and 4 bases respectively, with 8 bases between them. CDR1 and CDR2 (germline): MNHEY, SVGAGI. CDR3 sequence: CASSYQGINEKLFF. The CDR3, as DNA: TGTGCCAGCAGTTACCAGGGGATTAATGAAAAACTGTTTTTT.

This clone has just a few counts. J is TRBJ1-1 and V is TRBV14; 7 positions match TRBD1. V lost 0 bases, J lost 7 bases, and 2 bases stayed unmatched. Germline CDR1 and CDR2: SGHDN and FVKESK. CDR3 length equals 13 residues. Here the CDR3 DNA reads TGTGCCAGCAGCCAAGACTACAGGGGTGAAGCTTTCTTT. Translation gives CASSQDYRGEAFF.

This clone was counted once. The chain carries TRBV18 and TRBJ2-7; no clear D gene. Trimming left V 6 bases short and J 3 bases short, with 15 bases between. This CDR3 comprises 14 residues. CDR1 KGHSH and CDR2 LQKENI come from the germline V gene. In DNA, the CDR3 is TGTGCCAGCTCCGTGACACGAGACGGCTACGAGCAGTACTTC. The encoded protein is CASSVTRDGYEQYF.

A single count supports this clone. This sample also contains other DNA sequences that code for the same CDR3. The chain uses TRBV3-1 (or the pseudogene TRBV3-2) and TRBJ1-1, with a possible D match to TRBD1 (5 bases). Trimming left V 4 bases short and J 0 bases short, with 15 bases between. This CDR3 is built from 16 residues. Germline loops: CDR1 LGHDT, CDR2 YNNKEL (reference sequence). The CDR3 is CASSPWGGNMNTEAFF. The DNA of the CDR3 is TGTGCCAGCAGCCCCTGGGGGGGGAACATGAACACTGAAGCTTTCTTT.

V usage is TRBV28 and J usage is TRBJ1-2; TRBD1 aligns across 8 bases. J was trimmed by 4 bases and V by 9 bases; bases with no gene match: 16. Germline lookup yields CDR1 MDHEN and CDR2 SYDVKM. This CDR3 contains 16 residues. Here the CDR3 reads CASSEDREAPLYGYTF. The CDR3 DNA is TGTGCCAGTTCGGAGGACAGGGAGGCCCCCCTCTATGGCTACACCTTC.

This chain uses TRBV7-2 with TRBJ2-7; possibly TRBD1 for D (6 bases). The CDR3 loop spans 15 amino acids. The V end was cut by 0 bases, the J end by 5 bases, with 14 bases between. Germline V gene data show CDR1 as SGHTA and CDR2 as FQGNSA. The CDR3 nucleotides read TGTGCCAGCAGCTTAGCCCTCCAGGGGTCCCACGAGCAGTACTTC. It is translated as CASSLALQGSHEQYF.

The chain is built from TRBV30 and TRBJ1-1; perhaps TRBD1 as D (5 bases). The CDR3 is 13 residues long. Trimming shortened V by 0 bases and J by 3 bases, and 8 bases separated the two germline ends. Germline CDR1 reads GTSNPN; CDR2 reads SVGIG (reference sequence). CDR3 bases: TGTGCCTGGAGTGTCAGGGTCGACACTGAAGCTTTCTTT. This sequence encodes CAWSVRVDTEAFF.

This rearrangement joins TRBV4-1 to TRBJ1-5, with D perhaps TRBD1 (6 bases). The CDR3 totals 14 residues. The germline gives CDR1 MGHRA, CDR2 YSYEKL. With 3 bases removed from V and 1 base from J, the gap between germline ends came to 7 bases. CDR3 residues: CASSQGASNQPQHF. In DNA, the CDR3 is TGCGCCAGCAGCCAGGGGGCGAGCAATCAGCCCCAGCATTTT.

The chain recombines TRBV11-2 with TRBJ2-3; D is uncertain. The V gene lost 2 bases and the J gene lost 5 bases, with 2 bases spanning the gap. The CDR3 loop spans 11 amino acids. Germline V CDR1 and CDR2: SGHAT, FQNNGV. The CDR3 is CASSLLDTQYF. The DNA for the CDR3 is TGTGCCAGCAGCTTACTAGATACGCAGTATTTT.

This chain joins TRBV9 and TRBJ2-2, with 9 bases fitting TRBD2. There are 15 residues in the CDR3. Germline lookup yields CDR1 SGDLS and CDR2 YYNGEE. V shed 4 bases and J 2 bases; nucleotides not matched to a gene: 3. Here the CDR3 reads CASSQTSGNTGELFF. The CDR3 DNA sequence: TGTGCCAGCAGCCAGACTAGCGGCAACACCGGGGAGCTGTTTTTT.

CDR3: CATSRAYSGSGYEQYF. The CDR3 DNA reads as TGTGCCACCAGCCGGGCGTATAGCGGGAGTGGCTACGAGCAGTACTTC. V and J are TRBV15 and TRBJ2-7; 9 nucleotides line up with TRBD2. V was pared by 5 bases and J by 3 bases, with 11 bases of the junction left unmatched. This CDR3 is 16 amino acids long. From germline, CDR1 is LNHNV and CDR2 YYDKDF (reference sequence).

The V and J genes are TRBV6-5 and TRBJ2-1; tentative D call: TRBD1 (6 bases). This CDR3 is built from 13 residues. V lost 7 bases, J lost 3 bases, and 10 bases lay in between. Germline CDR1 reads MNHEY; CDR2 reads SVGAGI. CDR3 nucleotides: TGTGCCAGCACTCTGGACAGCTACAATGAGCAGTTCTTC. As protein: CASTLDSYNEQFF.

This chain connects TRBV30 to TRBJ1-1; tentative D call: TRBD1 (5 bases). Germline CDR1 reads GTSNPN; CDR2 reads SVGIG (reference sequence). This CDR3 has 13 residues. Trimming removed 2 bases from V and 2 bases from J, with 9 bases in between. Written as DNA, the CDR3 is TGTGCCTGGAGTTCGACAGATAACACTGAAGCTTTCTTT. Translated: CAWSSTDNTEAFF.